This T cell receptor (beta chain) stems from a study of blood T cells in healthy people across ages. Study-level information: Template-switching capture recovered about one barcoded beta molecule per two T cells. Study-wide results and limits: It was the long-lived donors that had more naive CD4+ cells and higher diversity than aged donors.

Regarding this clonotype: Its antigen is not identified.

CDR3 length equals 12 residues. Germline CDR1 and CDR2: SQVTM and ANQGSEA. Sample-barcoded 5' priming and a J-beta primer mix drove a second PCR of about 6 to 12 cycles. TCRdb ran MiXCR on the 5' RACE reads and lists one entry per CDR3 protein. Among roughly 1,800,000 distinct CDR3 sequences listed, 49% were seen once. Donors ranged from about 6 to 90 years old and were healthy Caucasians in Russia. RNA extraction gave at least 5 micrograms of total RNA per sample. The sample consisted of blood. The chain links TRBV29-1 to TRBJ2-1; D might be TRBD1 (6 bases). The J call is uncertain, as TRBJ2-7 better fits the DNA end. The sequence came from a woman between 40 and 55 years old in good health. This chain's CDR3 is CSVEQGYNEQYF. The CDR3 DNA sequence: TGCAGCGTCGAACAGGGCTACAATGAGCAGTACTTC.